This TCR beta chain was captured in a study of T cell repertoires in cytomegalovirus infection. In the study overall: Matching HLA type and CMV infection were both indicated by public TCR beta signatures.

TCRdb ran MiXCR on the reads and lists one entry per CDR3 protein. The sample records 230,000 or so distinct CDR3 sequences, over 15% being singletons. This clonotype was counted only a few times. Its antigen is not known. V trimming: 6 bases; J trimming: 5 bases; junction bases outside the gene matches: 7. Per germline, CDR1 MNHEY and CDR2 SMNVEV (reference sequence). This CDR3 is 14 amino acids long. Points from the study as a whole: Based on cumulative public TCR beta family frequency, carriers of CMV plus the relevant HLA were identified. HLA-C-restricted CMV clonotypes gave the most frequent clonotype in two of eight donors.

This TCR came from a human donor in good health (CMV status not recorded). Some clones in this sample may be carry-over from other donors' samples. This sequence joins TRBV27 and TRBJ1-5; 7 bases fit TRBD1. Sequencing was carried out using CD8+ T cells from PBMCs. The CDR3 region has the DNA TGTGCCAGCAGCTTAAGTACAGGGGATCAGCCCCAGCATTTT. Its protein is CASSLSTGDQPQHF.